A selection of T cell receptor beta chains follows, all from one sample in a study of T cell repertoires in cytomegalovirus infection. No antigen has been assigned to these receptors. MiXCR, applied by TCRdb to the reads, yields one record per CDR3 protein. The table records roughly 990,000 distinct CDR3 sequences, 31% of them present only once. The sequencing used cultured CD8+ T cells from PBMCs, collected from culture after CMV antigen stimulation. The receptors shown here come from a human donor in good health (CMV status not recorded). Some clones in this sample may be carry-over from other donors' samples. Each CDR3 is given with its conserved first and last residue. Each record gives: J gene, clone size, V gene, CDR3 protein. The size of a clone is reported for some rows only, either as once, few or many, or as a class for expanded clones.

>TRBJ2-3|-|TRBV2
CASIPRGRLDTQYF
>TRBJ1-1|-|TRBV19
CASTQTLLNTEAFF
>TRBJ1-2|few|TRBV7-9
CASSMGGGYTF
>TRBJ2-7|-|TRBV12-3/TRBV12-4
CASRGGQLSTKQYF
>TRBJ2-2|few|TRBV10-3
CAIRASGELFF
>TRBJ2-1|-|TRBV29-1
CSTTGSDEQFF
>TRBJ1-1|few|TRBV6-1
CASRKGAGMNTEAFF
>TRBJ2-2|many|TRBV12-5
CASGPNTGELFF
>TRBJ2-4|few|TRBV7-9
CASSPPKGVPNIQYF
>TRBJ1-1|many|TRBV7-2
CASSATGGNTEAFF
>TRBJ2-7|-|TRBV12-3/TRBV12-4
CASKLAGRPYEQYF
>TRBJ1-2|few|TRBV4-1
CASSQDLGPYGYTF
>TRBJ1-4|-|TRBV10-3
CAVGPGAPNEKLFF
>TRBJ2-1|many|TRBV4-1
CASSLNGASSYNEQFF
>TRBJ1-1|few|TRBV5-5
CASSLTGDGLLNTEAFF